Following are 30 T cell receptor beta chains from one sample sequenced in a study of a mutant IDH1 vaccine in newly diagnosed glioma (dated by TCRdb to about 2021). Their antigen targets remain unknown. Receptor libraries were prepared by the immunoSEQ multiplex PCR assay. Entries here come from immuneACCESS through TCRdb and include only in-frame sequences with V and J called. Some clones fail to appear in such tables; in the studies checked, an unresolved V gene covers under half of the shortfall, and the cause of the remainder is unknown. The sample includes roughly 86,000 clones, with around four fifths observed a single time. The top ten clonotypes cover more than 5% of the sample. The sample's time point, from its label and the paper: week 47, end of study. A 20-mer mutant IDH1 peptide at 300 micrograms in Montanide made up each vaccine dose, which was injected subcutaneously together with topical imiquimod.

This material consisted of PBMCs, taken from a glioma patient whose treatment included an IDH1 peptide vaccine. The source of these receptors is a man aged 35-49 years with glioma.

This sequence joins TRBV4-1 and TRBJ2-1; 7 bases match TRBD2. V trimming: 4 bases; J trimming: 4 bases; junction bases outside the gene matches: 13. This CDR3 has 17 amino acids. Germline V gene data show CDR1 as MGHRA and CDR2 as YSYEKL. This chain's CDR3 is CASSPHTGTIRYNEQFF. Here the CDR3 DNA reads TGCGCCAGCAGCCCGCATACCGGGACTATAAGGTACAATGAGCAGTTCTTC.

V usage is TRBV28 and J usage is TRBJ2-1; either TRBD1 or TRBD2 may fit D (5 bases each). CDR1 and CDR2 (germline): MDHEN, SYDVKM. The V end lost 6 bases, the J end lost 3 bases, and 15 bases lay between the germline ends. The CDR3 extends over 15 amino acids. CDR3 in DNA: TGTGCCAGCAGGAGCCGGGACGGAGGCTACAATGAGCAGTTCTTC. It codes for CASRSRDGGYNEQFF.

The rearrangement joins TRBV7-9 to TRBJ2-6; D call uncertain. V lost 4 bases and J 0 bases, leaving 16 bases between the germline ends. There are 18 residues in the CDR3. Germline V lookup: CDR1 SEHNR, CDR2 FQNEAQ (reference sequence). CDR3: CASSSASGLGSGANVLTF. As DNA, the CDR3 is TGTGCCAGCAGCTCAGCTTCGGGTCTTGGCTCTGGGGCCAACGTCCTGACTTTC.

This rearrangement joins TRBV9 to TRBJ2-7; 7 nucleotides align to TRBD1. Losses at the gene ends were 0 bases for V and 3 bases for J; bases not matched to a gene: 6. Per germline, CDR1 SGDLS and CDR2 YYNGEE. This CDR3 contains 15 residues. The CDR3 DNA follows: TGTGCCAGCAGCGTAGGCGCAGGGGGTATCTACGAGCAGTACTTC. Protein: CASSVGAGGIYEQYF.

V is TRBV9 and J is TRBJ2-2; the match to TRBD1 covers 8 bases. Losses at the gene ends were 4 bases for V and 0 bases for J; bases not matched to a gene: 5. Germline CDR1 is SGDLS and CDR2 is YYNGEE. The CDR3 length is 16 residues. In nucleotides, the CDR3 is TGTGCCAGCAGCCCACAGGGGGTTACGAACACCGGGGAGCTGTTTTTT. Protein: CASSPQGVTNTGELFF. Complete variable domain (other parts from reference TRBV9 and TRBJ2-2): DSGVTQTPKHLITATGQRVTLRCSPRSGDLSVYWYQQSLDQGLQFLIQYYNGEERAKGNILERFSAQQFPDLHSELNLSSLELGDSALYFCASSPQGVTNTGELFFGEGSRLTVL.

V is TRBV29-1 and J is TRBJ1-1, with a tentative D call TRBD1 (6 bases). V lost 2 bases and J 12 bases, leaving 16 bases between the germline ends. The length of the CDR3 is 12 residues. The germline gives CDR1 SQVTM, CDR2 ANQGSEA. CDR3 amino acids: CSVESGGFVTFF. CDR3 DNA: TGCAGCGTTGAATCCGGGGGCTTTGTAACTTTCTTT.

The V gene is TRBV6-6, the J gene TRBJ1-1; D may be TRBD1 (6 bases). Between the trimmed V and J ends, which lost 5 bases and 9 bases, there was a span of 13 bases. CDR3 length: 12 residues. The germline V gene encodes CDR1 MNHNY and CDR2 SVGAGI (reference sequence). In DNA form, the CDR3 reads TGTGCCAGCAGTCAGCCGGGACAAAAAGCTTTCTTT. This translates into CASSQPGQKAFF.

The chain links TRBV18 to TRBJ2-5; D is tentatively TRBD1 or TRBD2 (5 bases each). Looked up from germline, CDR1 is KGHSH and CDR2 is LQKENI. This CDR3 comprises 13 residues. V was clipped by 6 bases and J by 4 bases, with 12 bases between them. CDR3 amino acids: CASSKGTRETQYF. Written as DNA, the CDR3 is TGTGCCAGCTCGAAAGGGACGAGAGAGACCCAGTACTTC. Full variable domain (rest looked up from reference TRBV18 and TRBJ2-5): NAGVMQNPRHLVRRRGQEARLRCSPMKGHSHVYWYRQLPEEGLKFMVYLQKENIIDESGMPKERFSAEFPKEGPSILRIQQVVRGDSAAYFCASSKGTRETQYFGPGTRLLVL.

CDR3 residues: CASSLWSRTKAQETQYF. CDR3 DNA: TGTGCCAGCAGTTTATGGAGCAGGACCAAAGCTCAAGAGACCCAGTACTTC. V is TRBV28 and J is TRBJ2-5; no clear D. The CDR3 length is 17 residues. CDR1 is MDHEN, CDR2 SYDVKM, per germline. V lost 0 bases and J lost 2, with 16 bases in between.

The V and J genes are TRBV28 and TRBJ2-2; D is perhaps TRBD2 (7 bases). CDR3 size: 15 residues. CDR1 is MDHEN, CDR2 SYDVKM, per germline. V lost 6 bases, J lost 6 bases, and 17 bases lay in between. The CDR3 here is CASSPHRGAPGELFF. The CDR3 nucleotides read TGTGCCAGCAGCCCGCATCGGGGGGCCCCCGGGGAGCTGTTTTTT.

The J gene is TRBJ1-1, the V gene TRBV7-9; D possibly corresponds to TRBD1 (6 bases). V gave up 1 base and J gave up 3 bases, with 12 bases separating them. The CDR3 is 15 residues long. The germline CDR1 and CDR2 sequences are SEHNR and FQNEAQ (reference sequence). The CDR3 DNA reads as TGTGCCAGCAGCTTAGGGGGGAACAGGGACACTGAAGCTTTCTTT. As protein: CASSLGGNRDTEAFF. The whole variable domain, remainder taken from reference TRBV7-9 and TRBJ1-1, is DTGVSQNPRHKITKRGQNVTFRCDPISEHNRLYWYRQTLGQGPEFLTYFQNEAQLEKSRLLSDRFSAERPKGSFSTLEIQRTEQGDSAMYLCASSLGGNRDTEAFFGQGTRLTVV.

In nucleotides, the CDR3 is TGTGCCAGCAGTTACGACCGGGGGACCGGGGAGCTGTTTTTT. Translated: CASSYDRGTGELFF. This chain connects TRBV6-5 to TRBJ2-2; weak D call: TRBD2 (6 bases). Per germline, CDR1 MNHEY and CDR2 SVGAGI. V was clipped by 2 bases and J by 5 bases, with 9 bases between them. The CDR3 is made up of 14 amino acids.

The chain has TRBV6-6 and TRBJ2-5; no firm D call. The CDR3 totals 13 residues. Trimming removed 6 bases from V and 14 bases from J, with 22 bases in between. Per germline, CDR1 MNHNY and CDR2 SVGAGI (reference sequence). The CDR3 nucleotides are TGTGCCAGCAGCCCCAGGCAGGCAATTTCGTTATACTTC. This translates into CASSPRQAISLYF.

The V gene is TRBV28, the J gene TRBJ2-7; D may be TRBD2 (5 bases). V was cut by 1 base and J by 5 bases, with 12 bases left in between. The V gene's germline CDR1 is MDHEN and CDR2 SYDVKM. This CDR3 spans 14 amino acids. The CDR3 region is CASSLSVPGNEQYF. The CDR3 DNA sequence: TGTGCCAGCAGTTTATCGGTTCCGGGAAACGAGCAGTACTTC.

Concerning this clone itself: Germline is not matched at one junction end, which may reflect a read error. The chain recombines TRBV30 with TRBJ1-1; D is unresolved. Germline assignment: CDR1 GTSNPN and CDR2 SVGIG (reference sequence). The length of the CDR3 is 11 residues. CDR3 DNA: TGTGCCTGGAGTGTACGCAGGCATACGCTCTTT. Protein product: CAWSVRRHTLF.

The CDR3, as DNA: TGTGCCAGCAGTTACGGCCAGGAGCAGCTGTTTTTT. Amino acids: CASSYGQEQLFF. The chain couples TRBV6-6 to TRBJ2-2; the D is unclear. This CDR3 is built from 12 residues. V was trimmed by 2 bases and J by 12 bases, leaving 10 bases between them. Germline CDR1 MNHNY, CDR2 SVGAGI (reference sequence).

The chain links TRBV10-3 to TRBJ1-1, with TRBD1 as a possible D gene (5 bases). Germline-derived CDR1 and CDR2 are ENHRY and SYGVKD. The CDR3 consists of 15 residues. The V end was cut by 6 bases, the J end by 4 bases, with 18 bases between. The CDR3 spells CAISDPLLTATEAFF. As DNA, the CDR3 is TGTGCCATCAGCGATCCCCTTTTGACAGCCACTGAAGCTTTCTTT.

V gene TRBV13 combines with J gene TRBJ2-1; D gene unclear. This CDR3 has 15 amino acids. Between the trimmed V and J ends, which lost 0 bases and 6 bases, there was a span of 12 bases. Germline V gene lookup returns CDR1 PRHDT and CDR2 FYEKMQ (reference sequence). CDR3 protein: CASSLGRAEPNEQFF. CDR3 coding DNA: TGTGCCAGCAGCTTAGGTCGGGCCGAACCCAATGAGCAGTTCTTC.

The chain carries TRBV9 and TRBJ2-3, with 10 bases aligning to TRBD2. Germline V gives CDR1 SGDLS, CDR2 YYNGEE. V lost 0 bases, J lost 0 bases, and 4 bases stayed unmatched. CDR3 length: 17 residues. The DNA of the CDR3 is TGTGCCAGCAGCGTAGTGGGTAGCGGGAGGAGCACAGATACGCAGTATTTT. Translation gives CASSVVGSGRSTDTQYF. Filled out from reference TRBV9 and TRBJ2-3, the complete variable domain reads DSGVTQTPKHLITATGQRVTLRCSPRSGDLSVYWYQQSLDQGLQFLIQYYNGEERAKGNILERFSAQQFPDLHSELNLSSLELGDSALYFCASSVVGSGRSTDTQYFGPGTRLTVL.

The chain carries TRBV5-6 and TRBJ2-5; 13 nucleotides match TRBD2. This CDR3 spans 15 amino acids. V shed 4 bases, J shed 2 bases, and the junction held 2 bases outside the gene matches. The V gene's germline CDR1 is SGHDT and CDR2 YYEEEE. The DNA of the CDR3 is TGTGCCAGCAGCAAACTAGCGGGGGGGCAAGAGACCCAGTACTTC. Encoded protein: CASSKLAGGQETQYF.

The V and J genes are TRBV11-2 and TRBJ1-2; D remains ambiguous. V lost 0 bases and J 4 bases, leaving 6 bases between the germline ends. CDR3 length: 13 amino acids. Germline lookup yields CDR1 SGHAT and CDR2 FQNNGV. As DNA, the CDR3 is TGTGCCAGCAGCTTAGAAGGCCGCTATGGCTACACCTTC. It yields the protein CASSLEGRYGYTF.

The V gene is TRBV11-2, the J gene TRBJ2-3, with D maybe TRBD2 (5 bases). V was trimmed by 5 bases and J by 1 base, leaving 22 bases between them. Germline lookup yields CDR1 SGHAT and CDR2 FQNNGV. The length of the CDR3 is 18 residues. CDR3 bases: TGTGCCAGCAGCCCATTTAGACTACCCGAATGGGGCACAGATACGCAGTATTTT. It specifies CASSPFRLPEWGTDTQYF.

In its sample, this clone was seen a few times. V is TRBV6-6 and J is TRBJ2-7, with D possibly TRBD2 on 6 matching bases. Per germline, CDR1 MNHNY and CDR2 SVGAGI (reference sequence). V gave up 7 bases and J gave up 0 bases, with 16 bases separating them. The CDR3 runs 15 residues. The CDR3 bases are TGTGCCAGCACCTCCCGGGACTTAAGCTCCTACGAGCAGTACTTC. Residues: CASTSRDLSSYEQYF.

V is TRBV30 and J is TRBJ1-1; D might be TRBD1 (6 bases). Germline assignment: CDR1 GTSNPN and CDR2 SVGIG (reference sequence). The CDR3 totals 11 residues. The V gene lost 5 bases and the J gene lost 7 bases, with 11 bases spanning the gap. CDR3 sequence: CAWAGVVEAFF. The CDR3 DNA reads TGTGCCTGGGCAGGGGTGGTTGAAGCTTTCTTT.

The chain links TRBV7-2 to TRBJ2-1; 11 nucleotides align to TRBD2. The CDR3 consists of 15 residues. V shed 7 bases, J shed 3 bases, and the junction held 5 bases outside the gene matches. Per the germline V gene, CDR1 is SGHTA and CDR2 is FQGNSA. The CDR3 is CASTSGTSGYNEQFF. The CDR3 coding sequence is TGTGCCAGCACCTCCGGGACTAGCGGCTACAATGAGCAGTTCTTC.

J is TRBJ2-7 and V is TRBV5-4; the match to TRBD2 covers 11 bases. V lost 3 bases to trimming and J lost 2 bases; unmatched junction nucleotides: 4. The CDR3 extends over 15 amino acids. Per the germline V gene, CDR1 is SGHNT and CDR2 is YYREEE (reference sequence). The CDR3 loop is CASSSGLAEAYEQYF. In DNA, the CDR3 is TGTGCCAGCAGCTCGGGACTAGCGGAAGCCTACGAGCAGTACTTC.

The rearrangement joins TRBV2 to TRBJ2-6, with 12 nucleotides matching TRBD2. The CDR3 spans 18 residues. Germline CDR1 SNHLY, CDR2 FYNNEI. After removal of 6 bases from V and 0 bases from J, the junction contained 6 bases not matched to a gene. Here the CDR3 reads CASRGGTSGPSGANVLTF. The CDR3 coding sequence is TGTGCCAGCAGGGGGGGGACTAGCGGGCCCTCTGGGGCCAACGTCCTGACTTTC.

The V gene is TRBV4-3, the J gene TRBJ2-3; the D is unclear. The CDR3 runs 16 residues. V was clipped by 1 base and J by 2 bases, with 13 bases between them. Germline-derived CDR1 and CDR2 are LGHNA and YSLEER. The CDR3 bases are TGCGCCAGCAGCCAAGTTTTAGGCCACCTCACAGATACGCAGTATTTT. It specifies CASSQVLGHLTDTQYF.

Note on this clone: The germline gene is not matched at one end of the junction; a read error may be the cause. The sample carries other DNA sequences with the same CDR3. V and J are TRBV19 and TRBJ1-2, with unresolved D. The CDR3 extends over 16 amino acids. Germline-derived CDR1 and CDR2 are LNHDA and SQIVND (reference sequence). The chain's CDR3 is CASSIDWGSTNYGYTF. The CDR3 DNA reads TGTGCCAGTAGTATAGATTGGGGAAGTACTAACTATGGTTACACCTTC.

V gene TRBV5-6 combines with J gene TRBJ2-1; TRBD2 aligns across 7 bases. This CDR3 is built from 16 residues. The ends lost 1 base at V and 7 bases at J; junction bases unmatched: 11. Germline-derived CDR1 and CDR2 are SGHDT and YYEEEE. CDR3 amino acids: CASSLRKRGLLNEQFF. The CDR3 DNA sequence: TGTGCCAGCAGCTTGCGGAAGCGGGGCCTTCTGAATGAGCAGTTCTTC.